Shown below are 2 T cell receptor beta chains from a single sample sequenced in a study of Graves' ophthalmopathy and Graves' hyperthyroidism. Amplification targeted the TCR beta CDR3 regions, with RNA transcripts as the source material. Second-round multiplex PCR came after a first-round RT-PCR that employed HTBI primers. MiXCR, run by TCRdb on the multiplex PCR reads, gives a single entry per CDR3 protein. The data hold about 1.2 million distinct CDR3 sequences, with 35% to 45% observed a single time. Sample: peripheral blood or thyroid tissue (not recorded which). These receptors came from an adult man with Graves' hyperthyroidism.

A word on this clonotype: At one end, the junction sequence differs from germline, possibly due to a read error. The gene calls are TRBV20-1 and TRBJ2-5, with D tentatively TRBD1 or TRBD2 (5 bases each). The length of the CDR3 is 12 residues. In germline, CDR1 is DFQATT, CDR2 SNEGSKA (reference sequence). The CDR3 loop is CNARGPQEAQYF. The CDR3 DNA sequence: TGCAATGCTCGGGGCCCACAAGAGGCCCAGTACTTC.

This clonotype was recorded at least ten times. The chain joins TRBV10-3 to TRBJ2-7; 7 bases match TRBD2. The V gene end was trimmed by 11 bases and the J gene end by 2 bases; junction bases not matched to a gene: 9. Germline lookup yields CDR1 ENHRY and CDR2 SYGVKD. This CDR3 spans 13 amino acids. In nucleotides, the CDR3 is TGTGCCCTGGGGGGGACGGCGACCTACGAGCAGTACTTC. Translated: CALGGTATYEQYF.